Described below is a single T cell receptor beta chain sequence and its context. Its antigen is not yet known. One base away there is no much larger clone; base qualities are not given. Germline trimming amounts to 3 bases on V and 4 bases on J, with 10 as the count of junction bases outside the gene matches. The CDR3 has 16 amino acids, counting the end cysteine and phenylalanine. Left in the record is the CDR3 DNA by itself, 48 bases read in frame from the first base. CDR1 SGHRS and CDR2 YFSETQ were looked up in the germline V gene. The data were taken from a study of response to subunit inactivated influenza vaccine (dated by TCRdb to the late 2010s). Turning to the overall study: The study used deep quantitative T cell receptor repertoire profiling to track responses to a trivalent subunit inactivated influenza vaccine.

The receptor library was made with RT-PCR. Sequenced using an Illumina HiSeq 2500. The public sequencing data were trimmed at Q25 with fastp and processed into clonotypes with MiXCR by TCRdb, which kept only in-frame beta chains. Identical CDR3 protein sequences are pooled into one entry, listed with their most common genes and DNA. This sample holds 550,000 to 800,000 distinct CDR3 sequences; about 15% were observed only once. The ten largest clones represent approximately 10% of the sample. What the work shows at the level of the full study, not this receptor alone: It was suggested by the authors that each seasonal influenza vaccination may recruit only a limited number of new T cells.

The receptor's source is a man in his forties or fifties who received an inactivated influenza vaccine. Donor details come from another sample of the same person, matched by shared clones. The input for sequencing was PBMCs from blood, taken 12 days after vaccination. The sequence joins TRBV5-1 to TRBJ2-7; a stretch of 10 junction bases matches TRBD1. In nucleotides, the sequence is TGCGCCAGCAGCTCGAACCTTCCGGGACAGGGGTACGAGCAGTACTTC. This gives the protein CASSSNLPGQGYEQYF.